The T cell receptor (beta chain) described here comes from a study of type 1 regulatory T cells. CDR3 length: 14 residues. The ends were cut back, 10 bases at V and 0 bases at J, with 12 bases in the middle. CDR1 and CDR2 (germline): SEHNR, FQNEAQ (reference sequence). TCRdb analysed the reads with MiXCR anew, one entry per CDR3 protein. This table has about 18,000 distinct CDR3 sequences, about 10% appearing once. Sequenced material: CD4+ T cells, either the whole sample or a sorted fraction (not recorded which). The chain has TRBV7-9 and TRBJ2-2; D is perhaps TRBD2 (6 bases). The sequence derives from a human donor in good health. CDR3 loop: CAISGGANTGELFF. The CDR3 DNA sequence: TGTGCCATCTCCGGGGGAGCGAACACCGGGGAGCTGTTTTTT.